Presented here are 3 T cell receptor beta chains from one specimen sequenced in a study of early T cells in non-severe SARS-CoV-2 infection. TCRdb called the 5' RACE reads again in MiXCR, with one record for every CDR3 protein. The sample holds 45,000 to 65,000 distinct CDR3 sequences, about 9.1% seen once. Input material: whole blood. Receptors originate from an adult who was a healthcare worker with PCR-confirmed SARS-CoV-2 infection or an uninfected control (not recorded which).

Many counts were recorded for this clonotype. The rearrangement joins TRBV30 to TRBJ1-4, with TRBD1 matching over 9 bases. The germline V gene encodes CDR1 GTSNPN and CDR2 SVGIG (reference sequence). The CDR3 is 14 residues long. V lost 5 bases to trimming and J lost 7 bases; unmatched junction nucleotides: 8. The CDR3 DNA follows: TGTGCCTGGGGAACAGGGGGCGCAGGTGAAAAACTGTTTTTT. Translated: CAWGTGGAGEKLFF.

There are a few counts of this clonotype. The genes are TRBV6-5 and TRBJ2-2; D could derive from TRBD1 or TRBD2 (5 bases each). Germline V gene sequence: CDR1 MNHEY, CDR2 SVGAGI. The CDR3 runs 15 residues. V was cut by 6 bases and J by 4 bases, with 15 bases left in between. The CDR3 loop is CASRSQDGGTGELFF. The CDR3 bases are TGTGCCAGCAGATCACAGGATGGGGGCACCGGGGAGCTGTTTTTT.

This clonotype was counted ten times or more. The chain has TRBV20-1 and TRBJ1-5; 8 positions agree with TRBD1. V was pared by 6 bases and J by 11 bases, with 9 bases of the junction left unmatched. This CDR3 contains 12 residues. CDR1 is DFQATT and CDR2 is SNEGSKA in the germline V gene (reference sequence). The CDR3 nucleotides are TGCAGTGCCACATACAGGGGGATGGCCCAGCATTTT. Amino acid sequence: CSATYRGMAQHF.